Following are 25 T cell receptor beta chains from one sample sequenced in a study of beta chain features in type 1 diabetes (dated by TCRdb to the late 2010s). Beyond this particular receptor, the publication reports: In all four CD4+ subsets, TCRB CDR3 length was moderately but significantly shorter in type 1 diabetes patients.

The receptor library was made with the immunoSEQ multiplex PCR assay. The entire amount of isolated RNA was reverse transcribed using the High Capacity cDNA Reverse Transcription Kit, so the sequenced TCRB transcripts were expressed ones. TCRdb obtained this table from immuneACCESS and retained in-frame rearrangements with V and J assigned. These tables miss some clones; where compared with another copy, unresolved V genes account for less than half of the shortfall, and the remainder is unexplained. This sample lists 55,000 to 80,000 clones; roughly 49% were detected once. The top ten clonotypes cover 0.7% of the sample. No antigen has been assigned to these receptors. The sample taken for sequencing was central memory CD4+ T cells from blood. The source is a man aged 30 to 39 with type 1 diabetes.

A single count supports this clone. The chain combines TRBV5-1 with TRBJ2-7; TRBD2 is a possible D gene (5 bases). CDR1 and CDR2 (germline): SGHRS, YFSETQ. This CDR3 comprises 13 residues. V was clipped by 4 bases and J by 3 bases, with 11 bases between them. CDR3 sequence (DNA): TGCGCCAGCAGCCGGGGTACGAACTACGAGCAGTACTTC. Encoded protein: CASSRGTNYEQYF.

The rearrangement links TRBV30 to TRBJ2-5, with TRBD2 as a possible D gene (6 bases). Trimming took 5 bases from V and 4 from J, leaving 17 bases between them. Germline V lookup: CDR1 GTSNPN, CDR2 SVGIG (reference sequence). The CDR3 length is 14 residues. This CDR3 reads CAWGGGDQVETQYF. The CDR3 DNA reads as TGTGCCTGGGGCGGCGGGGACCAGGTAGAGACCCAGTACTTC.

The chain couples TRBV10-3 to TRBJ1-6; D ambiguous. This CDR3 has 15 residues. Trimming cost V 4 bases and J 8 bases, with 15 bases left between them. The germline CDR1 and CDR2 sequences are ENHRY and SYGVKD. The CDR3 sequence: CAISVSVPEDSPLHF. CDR3 nucleotides: TGTGCCATCAGTGTGTCGGTGCCTGAGGATTCACCCCTCCACTTT.

This clone is a singleton in its sample. The chain carries TRBV2 and TRBJ1-5; 10 bases are shared with TRBD1. Germline V lookup: CDR1 SNHLY, CDR2 FYNNEI. The CDR3 contains 17 residues. Germline trimming cut 6 bases from V and 3 bases from J; bases unmatched to any gene: 11. CDR3 loop: CASRALQGQGNNQPQHF. The CDR3 DNA reads TGTGCCAGCAGGGCTCTTCAGGGACAGGGGAACAATCAGCCCCAGCATTTT. The complete variable domain, with remaining parts taken from reference TRBV2 and TRBJ1-5, reads EPEVTQTPSHQVTQMGQEVILRCVPISNHLYFYWYRQILGQKVEFLVSFYNNEISEKSEIFDDQFSVERPDGSNFTLKIRSTKLEDSAMYFCASRALQGQGNNQPQHFGDGTRLSIL.

The chain carries TRBV5-1 and TRBJ2-4, with TRBD1 matching over 9 bases. The junction had 12 bases not matched to a gene; V was cut back by 5 bases and J by 3 bases. The CDR3 covers 17 residues. Germline loops: CDR1 SGHRS, CDR2 YFSETQ. For the CDR3, the DNA is TGCGCCAGCAGAGATCCGGGACAGGGTCTCTACAAAAACATTCAGTACTTC. Translated, it gives CASRDPGQGLYKNIQYF.

CDR3 DNA: TGCGCCAGCAGCCAAGGACTAGCGGGAGCCTACGAGCAGTACTTC. Translation: CASSQGLAGAYEQYF. The V and J genes are TRBV4-1 and TRBJ2-7; 12 nucleotides line up with TRBD2. With 1 base clipped from V and 2 bases from J, the junction kept 0 bases outside the gene matches. The CDR3 length is 15 residues. Germline V gives CDR1 MGHRA, CDR2 YSYEKL.

This clone was found once. The gene calls are TRBV7-2 and TRBJ1-2; 9 bases line up with TRBD1. Germline trimming cut 6 bases from V and 8 bases from J; bases unmatched to any gene: 10. Germline assignment: CDR1 SGHTA and CDR2 FQGNSA. The CDR3 is 14 amino acids. This CDR3 reads CASRVGTGNSGYTF. CDR3 DNA: TGTGCCAGCAGGGTAGGGACAGGGAACTCCGGCTACACCTTC. Full variable domain (remainder filled in from reference TRBV7-2 and TRBJ1-2): GAGVSQSPSNKVTEKGKDVELRCDPISGHTALYWYRQSLGQGLEFLIYFQGNSAPDKSGLPSDRFSAERTGGSVSTLTIQRTQQEDSAVYLCASRVGTGNSGYTFGSGTRLTVV.

This clone has more than one count but fewer than ten. The V gene is TRBV7-9, the J gene TRBJ2-7, with TRBD1 matching 8 bases. The CDR3 is 14 amino acids. The J segment lost 0 bases and the V segment lost 5 bases, leaving 3 bases of the junction unmatched. Germline CDR1 is SEHNR and CDR2 is FQNEAQ (reference sequence). The CDR3: CASSRDRPSYEQYF. The CDR3 nucleotides are TGTGCCAGCAGCCGGGACAGGCCCTCCTACGAGCAGTACTTC.

The V gene is TRBV4-2, the J gene TRBJ1-3; the match to TRBD1 covers 7 bases. The CDR3 loop spans 19 amino acids. The trim removed 3 bases at V and 4 bases at J, leaving 18 bases unmatched. The germline V gene has CDR1 LGHNA and CDR2 YNFKEQ. Here the CDR3 reads CASSQHPGQAWQGGNTIYF. The CDR3 DNA reads as TGTGCCAGCAGCCAGCATCCCGGACAGGCCTGGCAAGGGGGAAACACCATATATTTT.

The V and J genes are TRBV15 and TRBJ1-1, with D unclear. V lost 0 bases and J 2 bases, leaving 7 bases between the germline ends. This CDR3 contains 14 residues. Germline V gives CDR1 LNHNV, CDR2 YYDKDF (reference sequence). In DNA form, the CDR3 reads TGTGCCACCAGCAGAGATAGAGCAAACACTGAAGCTTTCTTT. This sequence encodes CATSRDRANTEAFF.

The rearrangement uses TRBV14 and TRBJ2-7, with 8 bases fitting TRBD1. The CDR3 has 16 residues. The V gene's germline CDR1 is SGHDN and CDR2 FVKESK. V was pared by 1 base and J by 2 bases, with 7 bases of the junction left unmatched. This chain's CDR3 is CASSQGGQGSTYEQYF. CDR3 nucleotides: TGTGCCAGCAGCCAAGGAGGACAGGGATCCACCTACGAGCAGTACTTC.

This chain uses TRBV21-1 with TRBJ2-1; the D segment call TRBD2 is taken from the table without a DNA check. TRBV21-1 is a listed pseudogene. CDR3 length: 16 amino acids. This CDR3 is CASSKPGTSDYNEQFF. The CDR3 region has the DNA TGTGCCAGCAGCAAACCCGGGACTAGCGATTACAATGAGCAGTTCTTC.

There are a few counts of this clone. The chain employs TRBV10-3 and TRBJ2-3; TRBD2 agrees at 13 bases. Germline V gives CDR1 ENHRY, CDR2 SYGVKD. This CDR3 is built from 16 residues. The J segment lost 6 bases and the V segment lost 4 bases, leaving 7 bases of the junction unmatched. The CDR3 sequence: CAISGRTSGSDDTQYF. The DNA for the CDR3 is TGTGCCATCAGTGGGAGGACTAGCGGGAGTGATGATACGCAGTATTTT.

J is TRBJ2-3 and V is TRBV18, with D tentatively TRBD1 (6 bases). The CDR3 totals 15 residues. CDR1 is KGHSH and CDR2 is LQKENI in the germline V gene. With 1 base removed from V and 1 base from J, the gap between germline ends came to 9 bases. The CDR3 reads CASSPRAGGTDTQYF. CDR3 DNA: TGTGCCAGCTCACCACGGGCAGGGGGCACAGATACGCAGTATTTT.

This chain links TRBV5-1 with TRBJ1-4; 7 bases match TRBD1. With 0 bases clipped from V and 3 bases from J, the junction kept 2 bases outside the gene matches. Germline V gene sequence: CDR1 SGHRS, CDR2 YFSETQ. This CDR3 has 15 amino acids. The CDR3 loop reads CASSLGDRANEKLFF. In DNA form, the CDR3 reads TGCGCCAGCAGCTTGGGAGACAGGGCTAATGAAAAACTGTTTTTT.

This clone was seen a handful of times. The rearrangement links TRBV19 to TRBJ1-5; 10 bases line up with TRBD1. The germline gives CDR1 LNHDA, CDR2 SQIVND (reference sequence). There are 15 residues in the CDR3. The V gene end was trimmed by 7 bases and the J gene end by 1 base; junction bases not matched to a gene: 4. The CDR3 coding sequence is TGTGCCAGTACCCCGGGACAGGGGAGCAATCAGCCCCAGCATTTT. As protein: CASTPGQGSNQPQHF.

The genes are TRBV6-1 and TRBJ2-7; 10 nucleotides line up with TRBD1. The junction had 1 base not matched to a gene; V was cut back by 0 bases and J by 2 bases. The length of the CDR3 is 15 residues. Germline loops: CDR1 MNHNS, CDR2 SASEGT. CDR3 residues: CASSEAGTGAYEQYF. CDR3 in DNA: TGTGCCAGCAGTGAAGCTGGGACAGGGGCCTACGAGCAGTACTTC.

A few counts support this clone. The chain combines TRBV5-4 with TRBJ1-2; maybe TRBD1 (5 bases). CDR3 length: 14 amino acids. V gave up 2 bases and J gave up 6 bases, with 14 bases separating them. Germline V lookup: CDR1 SGHNT, CDR2 YYREEE (reference sequence). The CDR3 nucleotides are TGTGCCAGCAGCTTTGCAGGGAATCTACATGGCTACACCTTC. It is translated as CASSFAGNLHGYTF.

V gene TRBV21-1 combines with J gene TRBJ1-4; TRBD1, the table's D call, lacks a check against the DNA. TRBV21-1 is an annotated pseudogene. The CDR3 runs 13 residues. In DNA form, the CDR3 reads TGTGCCAGCAGGGGACAGGGGGCGGAGAAACTGTTTTTT. Protein sequence: CASRGQGAEKLFF.

This chain joins TRBV4-2 and TRBJ2-6; D remains unclear. Germline CDR1 and CDR2: LGHNA and YNFKEQ. The CDR3 is made up of 15 amino acids. V was cut by 1 base and J by 0 bases, with 4 bases left in between. CDR3 protein: CASSQVSSGANVLTF. In nucleotides, the CDR3 is TGTGCCAGCAGCCAAGTCAGCTCTGGGGCCAACGTCCTGACTTTC.

This clone was seen a handful of times. This sequence joins TRBV19 and TRBJ1-4, with D perhaps TRBD1 (6 bases). This CDR3 is built from 16 residues. The germline V gene has CDR1 LNHDA and CDR2 SQIVND (reference sequence). The germline V and J ends were trimmed by 5 bases and 0 bases, with 13 bases remaining between them. The CDR3: CASSLDRSATNEKLFF. CDR3 bases: TGTGCCAGTAGTCTGGACAGAAGTGCAACTAATGAAAAACTGTTTTTT.

This clone was recorded once. V and J are TRBV2 and TRBJ2-5; TRBD1 matches at 10 bases. CDR1 is SNHLY and CDR2 is FYNNEI in the germline V gene. The length of the CDR3 is 15 residues. V trimming: 7 bases; J trimming: 1 base; junction bases outside the gene matches: 6. The CDR3, as DNA: TGTGCCAGCACTCAGACAGGGGGCCCCCAAGAGACCCAGTACTTC. This codes for CASTQTGGPQETQYF. Looking up the rest from reference TRBV2 and TRBJ2-5 gives the full variable domain: EPEVTQTPSHQVTQMGQEVILRCVPISNHLYFYWYRQILGQKVEFLVSFYNNEISEKSEIFDDQFSVERPDGSNFTLKIRSTKLEDSAMYFCASTQTGGPQETQYFGPGTRLLVL.

J is TRBJ2-7 and V is TRBV30; tentative D call: TRBD1 (6 bases). The CDR3 sequence is 15 residues long. The germline gives CDR1 GTSNPN, CDR2 SVGIG (reference sequence). V was clipped by 3 bases and J by 1 base, with 16 bases between them. Here the CDR3 reads CAWSRSETGSYEQYF. For the CDR3, the DNA is TGTGCCTGGAGCCGGTCCGAGACAGGATCCTACGAGCAGTACTTC.

The chain combines TRBV7-6 with TRBJ2-1; 8 nucleotides line up with TRBD2. V was clipped by 5 bases and J by 1 base; unmatched bases: 4. Germline CDR1 reads SGHVS; CDR2 reads FNYEAQ. This CDR3 spans 15 amino acids. DNA for the CDR3: TGTGCCAGCAGCCTGAGCGGGAGTTCCTACAATGAGCAGTTCTTC. It yields the protein CASSLSGSSYNEQFF.

The chain recombines TRBV21-1 with TRBJ2-1; the table's D gene call, TRBD2, was not cross checked with the DNA. TRBV21-1 is an annotated pseudogene. The CDR3 spans 19 residues. CDR3 sequence: CASRKGRVGDSGREREQFF. CDR3 nucleotide sequence: TGTGCCAGCAGAAAGGGAAGGGTTGGGGATAGCGGGAGAGAAAGGGAGCAGTTCTTC.